This T cell receptor beta chain was recorded in a study of T cell clones after liver transplantation. As for the study in general: TCRbeta sequencing after a pre-transplant mixed lymphocyte reaction identified graft-donor-reactive clones, later tracked in post-transplant blood. Tolerance: complete withdrawal held at least one year, liver enzymes staying within twice normal.

Sequencing was performed with immunoSEQ multiplex PCR; in TCRdb, only in-frame clones are kept and a portion is missing. The table shows around 1,300 clones, with 25% to 35% occurring only once. The CDR3 is 16 residues long. Germline CDR1 reads MDHEN; CDR2 reads SYDVKM. The ends lost 6 bases at V and 7 bases at J; junction bases unmatched: 16. Alloreactive TCRbeta sequences came from sequencing proliferating CFSE-low cells in the MLR. Pre-transplant recipient cells met graft donor PBMCs, splenocytes, lymph-node cells, or third-party PBMCs. As for this clone: Its antigen is as yet unknown.

Material: CD8+ T cells from PBMCs cultured with third-party cells. This sequence joins TRBV28 and TRBJ2-3; TRBD2 agrees at 7 bases. The TCR comes from a human patient who received a liver transplant. Some T cells may be transferred from the graft donor. The CDR3 DNA is TGTGCCAGCAGCCTACCCTTAGGGAGGGTTATGCATACGCAGTATTTT. Encoded protein: CASSLPLGRVMHTQYF.